The rows below give T cell receptor beta chains drawn from one sample of a study of identifying expanded T cells in peripheral blood. Profiled with immunoSEQ multiplex PCR; TCRdb holds only in-frame clones, not every one. The sample includes about 130,000 clones, about 86% of them seen just once. Sequenced sample: blood. Every receptor here comes from a person aged 18-70 years in good health. Both conserved end residues are part of each CDR3. A D gene is named only where the DNA matches it firmly. Expanded clones are given a class, and other clones once, few, many or no size at all.

>few|TRBJ1-1|TRBV5-1|TRBD1
TGCGCCAGCAGCCAGGGACAGGGGGCTGGGGGCACTGAAGCTTTCTTT
CASSQGQGAGGTEAFF
>-|TRBJ2-7|TRBV5-6|-
TGTGCCAGCAGCGGCGCCAGTAACTTGTACGAGCAGTACTTC
CASSGASNLYEQYF
>-|TRBJ2-2|TRBV19|TRBD1
TGTGCCAGTAGCCCCCGGGACAGGGGCCCCGGGGAGCTGTTTTTT
CASSPRDRGPGELFF
>-|TRBJ2-3|TRBV7-3|-
TGTGCCAGCAGCTCACAACCCCCGACAGATACGCAGTATTTT
CASSSQPPTDTQYF
>-|TRBJ1-2|TRBV27|-
TGTGCCAGCAGTCCCCGGCGCTCAGGTGCTAACTATGGCTACACCTTC
CASSPRRSGANYGYTF
>-|TRBJ2-7|TRBV6-5|TRBD1
TGTGCCAGCAGGACAGGGGGCAGGTACGAGCAGTACTTC
CASRTGGRYEQYF
>-|TRBJ2-2|TRBV10-3|TRBD1
TGTGCCATCAGCGAACAGGGGTCCTTGGACACCGGGGAGCTGTTTTTT
CAISEQGSLDTGELFF
>-|TRBJ2-1|TRBV6-1|-
TGTGCCAGCAGTGACGGTGGCAGCTGGTTTAGGGGTGAGCAGTTCTTC
CASSDGGSWFRGEQFF
>-|TRBJ2-5|TRBV29-1|TRBD2
TGCAGCGTCTTTAGCGGGCAAGAGACCCAGTACTTC
CSVFSGQETQYF
>-|TRBJ2-7|TRBV4-3|TRBD1
TGCGCCAGCAGTTTAGACAGGGTAAACTCCTACGAGCAGTACTTC
CASSLDRVNSYEQYF
>-|TRBJ1-6|TRBV4-3|-
TGCGCCAGCAGCCAAGAGGCGCCACCTGCACGTTCACCCCTCCACTTT
CASSQEAPPARSPLHF
>-|TRBJ2-5|TRBV18|TRBD1
TGTGCCAGCTCACTAGGACAGGGCCAAGAGACCCAGTACTTC
CASSLGQGQETQYF
>few|TRBJ1-4|TRBV30|-
TGTGCCTGGCAGGGCGTGGAGGATGAAAAACTGTTTTTT
CAWQGVEDEKLFF
>-|TRBJ2-7|TRBV7-8|-
TGTGCCAGCAGCTTAGGGGACGCCTACGAGCAGTACTTC
CASSLGDAYEQYF
>once|TRBJ1-1|TRBV2|TRBD1
TGTGCCAGTGGACAGGAGCCGAGGATTGAAGCTTTCTTT
CASGQEPRIEAFF
>-|TRBJ1-1|TRBV9|-
TGTGCCAGCAGCGTAGTTGCGGATTACACTGAAGCTTTCTTT
CASSVVADYTEAFF
>-|TRBJ2-2|TRBV7-7|-
TGTGCCAGCAGCTTAGAGACATACACCGGGGAGCTGTTTTTT
CASSLETYTGELFF
>-|TRBJ1-1|TRBV19|TRBD1
TGTGCCAGTGGGGGACAGGAACCTCGGAACACTGAAGCTTTCTTT
CASGGQEPRNTEAFF
>many|TRBJ1-6|TRBV4-1|-
TGCGCCAGCAGCCAAGGACAGAATTCACCCCTCCACTTT
CASSQGQNSPLHF
>-|TRBJ1-4|TRBV10-3|-
TGTGCCATCAGTCGCGGGGACGGGAATGAAAAACTGTTTTTT
CAISRGDGNEKLFF
>-|TRBJ1-5|TRBV11-2|-
TGTGCCAGCAGCTTAGGGGGTGTGGGGAATCAGCCCCAGCATTTT
CASSLGGVGNQPQHF
>-|TRBJ2-1|TRBV7-2|TRBD2
TGTGCCAGCAGCACATCGGGACTAGCCTTTGTTCATGAGCAGTTCTTC
CASSTSGLAFVHEQFF
>once|TRBJ2-5|TRBV30|-
TGTGCCTGGAGTGTACTCCGATTCCAAGAGACCCAGTACTTC
CAWSVLRFQETQYF
>once|TRBJ1-4|TRBV6-6|-
TGTGCCCTCCAGGGTACTGATGAAAAACTGTTTTTT
CALQGTDEKLFF
>-|TRBJ1-4|TRBV9|-
TGTGCCAGCAGCGTAGGAAACAGGGTTGAAAAACTGTTTTTT
CASSVGNRVEKLFF
>-|TRBJ2-1|TRBV7-8|TRBD1
TGTGCCAGCAACCGACAGGGTGACATCAATGAGCAGTTCTTC
CASNRQGDINEQFF
>-|TRBJ1-2|TRBV28|TRBD1
TGTGCCAGCAGGACCAGGGGGCTTTGGGGCTACACCTTC
CASRTRGLWGYTF
>-|TRBJ1-6|TRBV19|-
TGTGCCAGTACTACCCTATCAGGGATTAATTCACCCCTCCACTTT
CASTTLSGINSPLHF
>-|TRBJ1-1|TRBV4-2|-
TGTGCCAGCAGCCAAGAGGAGAGGATGAACACTGAAGCTTTCTTT
CASSQEERMNTEAFF